The 10 T cell receptor beta chains below all came from one sample that was sequenced in a study of post-analysis software for immune sequencing data. Built from TCR beta cDNA, the libraries had unique molecular identifiers in them. TCRdb ran MiXCR on the PCR reads and lists one entry per CDR3 protein. The repertoire holds 160,000 or so distinct CDR3 sequences, 36% seen once, with 28% in the top ten. The sequences come from blood, collected after autologous hematopoietic stem cell transplantation. The receptors come from a girl aged 10 to 17 with multiple sclerosis.

The gene calls are TRBV12-3 or TRBV12-4 and TRBJ1-5; a weak D match, TRBD1 (5 bases). The germline V and J ends were trimmed by 10 bases and 1 base, with 14 bases remaining between them. The CDR3 runs to 14 residues. In DNA form, the CDR3 reads TGTGCCACAGCAATCCGACAGAGCAATCAGCCCCAGCATTTT. As protein: CATAIRQSNQPQHF.

The V and J genes are TRBV6-1 and TRBJ2-2; D may be TRBD2 (5 bases). CDR3 length equals 14 residues. The germline CDR1 and CDR2 sequences are MNHNS and SASEGT. V was trimmed by 3 bases and J by 6 bases, leaving 11 bases between them. CDR3 residues: CASSEITRAGELFF. The CDR3 DNA is TGTGCCAGCAGTGAGATTACGCGGGCCGGGGAGCTGTTTTTT.

The chain links TRBV7-2 to TRBJ1-6, with TRBD1 identical over 7 bases. V was clipped by 2 bases and J by 17 bases; unmatched bases: 6. Germline CDR1 and CDR2: SGHTA and FQGNSA. The CDR3 spans 12 residues. CDR3 sequence: CASSLRTGKVHF. The CDR3 DNA reads as TGTGCCAGCAGCTTAAGGACAGGCAAGGTCCACTTT.

This clonotype was counted between two and nine times. The chain couples TRBV11-2 to TRBJ2-7; tentatively, D is TRBD1 (6 bases). Germline loops: CDR1 SGHAT, CDR2 FQNNGV. This CDR3 has 16 amino acids. Trimming stripped 8 bases from V and 4 bases from J, with 24 bases between. The CDR3: CASGSAIGGPTYEQYF. The CDR3, as DNA: TGTGCCAGCGGGTCTGCCATTGGGGGCCCGACGTACGAGCAGTACTTC.

CDR3 DNA: TGTGCCAGCAGCCAGATCACGGGACAGGGAATAGATACGCAGTATTTT. Translating gives CASSQITGQGIDTQYF. The V and J genes are TRBV4-2 and TRBJ2-3; 9 bases line up with TRBD1. This CDR3 has 16 amino acids. Trimming took 3 bases from V and 5 from J; bases not matched to a gene: 9. Germline V gene lookup returns CDR1 LGHNA and CDR2 YNFKEQ.

CDR3 amino acids: CAISDGGGAGNEQFF. The CDR3 DNA reads TGTGCCATCAGTGATGGTGGCGGGGCGGGGAATGAGCAGTTCTTC. The chain is built from TRBV10-3 and TRBJ2-1; D might be TRBD2 (6 bases). V was clipped by 3 bases and J by 7 bases, with 16 bases between them. The CDR3 totals 15 residues. The V gene's germline CDR1 is ENHRY and CDR2 SYGVKD.

The sample holds a few counts of this clonotype. A junction boundary mismatches the germline segment, possibly from a read error. DNA for the CDR3: TGCAGTGCTGCCAGGAGAGAGTCGGGCATTCCGTACTTC. Its translation: CSAARRESGIPYF. This sequence joins TRBV20-1 and TRBJ2-4; D is unclear. Germline V gene sequence: CDR1 DFQATT, CDR2 SNEGSKA (reference sequence). This CDR3 comprises 13 residues.

About this clonotype: A much larger clone is a single base away; this may be a read error. The chain recombines TRBV20-1 with TRBJ2-1; no definite D call. The last part of the DNA fits TRBJ2-7 better; the J call may be wrong. Germline V gene sequence: CDR1 DFQATT, CDR2 SNEGSKA (reference sequence). This CDR3 has 14 residues. CDR3 amino acids: CSASRGSLYNEQYF. Here the CDR3 DNA reads TGCAGTGCTAGTAGAGGCAGTCTCTACAATGAGCAGTACTTC.

This chain uses TRBV10-3 with TRBJ2-4; 7 nucleotides line up with TRBD1. The germline V gene encodes CDR1 ENHRY and CDR2 SYGVKD. CDR3 length equals 12 residues. V shed 5 bases, J shed 13 bases, and the junction held 8 bases outside the gene matches. For the CDR3, the DNA is TGTGCCATCAGTTACAGGGGTTGGGAGCAGTACTTC. This gives the protein CAISYRGWEQYF.

The chain couples TRBV29-1 to TRBJ2-7; D is possibly TRBD2 (5 bases). Between the trimmed V and J ends, which lost 6 bases and 0 bases, there was a span of 12 bases. Germline loops: CDR1 SQVTM, CDR2 ANQGSEA. This CDR3 region has 13 residues. Written as DNA, the CDR3 is TGCAGCGTAGCGGCGGCTTTCTCCTACGAGCAGTACTTC. Amino acid sequence: CSVAAAFSYEQYF.